The 27 T cell receptor beta chains listed next were all sequenced from one sample in a study of spatial heterogeneity in lung cancer. Whole-study findings and limits: Counts of expanded intratumoral alpha and beta TCRs tracked tumor mutation counts.

For these TCRs, the target antigens are not known. The time point denotes: sample taken at primary tumor resection. TCRdb fed the 5' RACE reads into MiXCR, producing one record per CDR3 protein. The sample has over 4,000 distinct CDR3 sequences; roughly 7.4% are singletons. Sequences were derived from lung tumor tissue, sampled at surgery. Source of these receptors: a male donor with early-stage non-small cell lung cancer.

Ten or more counts support this clonotype. J is TRBJ1-1 and V is TRBV6-6; D gene uncertain. Trimming removed 4 bases from V and 7 bases from J, with 13 bases in between. The length of the CDR3 is 13 residues. The germline V gene has CDR1 MNHNY and CDR2 SVGAGI (reference sequence). The CDR3 is CASSSDGQIEAFF. The DNA of the CDR3 is TGTGCCAGCAGTTCCGATGGGCAGATTGAAGCTTTCTTT.

Many counts were recorded for this clonotype. The chain joins TRBV20-1 to TRBJ2-5; 7 bases align to TRBD2. Germline CDR1 and CDR2: DFQATT and SNEGSKA (reference sequence). The CDR3 extends over 12 amino acids. Losses at the gene ends were 5 bases for V and 5 bases for J; bases not matched to a gene: 5. Here the CDR3 DNA reads TGCAGTGCTTGGACTAGTAAGGAGACCCAGTACTTC. This sequence encodes CSAWTSKETQYF.

The chain carries TRBV27 and TRBJ1-1; D uncertain. Per the germline V gene, CDR1 is MNHEY and CDR2 is SMNVEV (reference sequence). The length of the CDR3 is 13 residues. Trimming took off 3 bases at V and 1 base at J, with 6 bases between the two ends. CDR3 in DNA: TGTGCCAGCAGTTTCCAGGAGAACACTGAAGCTTTCTTT. Its protein is CASSFQENTEAFF.

This chain joins TRBV29-1 and TRBJ2-7; a weak D match, TRBD2 (5 bases). The CDR3 spans 11 residues. From germline, CDR1 is SQVTM and CDR2 ANQGSEA. The V end lost 4 bases, the J end lost 5 bases, and 9 bases lay between the germline ends. The CDR3 loop reads CSVGQTNEQYF. The CDR3 nucleotides are TGCAGCGTTGGGCAGACTAACGAGCAGTACTTC.

The gene calls are TRBV7-2 and TRBJ2-2; D remains ambiguous. The V gene lost 3 bases and the J gene lost 5 bases, with 7 bases spanning the gap. Germline V CDR1 and CDR2: SGHTA, FQGNSA. The CDR3 has 13 amino acids. This CDR3 is CASSLGKTGELFF. The DNA of the CDR3 is TGTGCCAGCAGCTTGGGGAAAACCGGGGAGCTGTTTTTT.

This clonotype showed up many times. The rearrangement uses TRBV28 and TRBJ1-3, with D hard to call. The V end lost 6 bases, the J end lost 4 bases, and 22 bases lay between the germline ends. CDR1 is MDHEN and CDR2 is SYDVKM in the germline V gene. The CDR3 runs to 17 residues. CDR3 DNA: TGTGCCAGCAGCGACCAGACGGCCCTCTGGAGGGGAAACACCATATATTTT. This translates into CASSDQTALWRGNTIYF.

The gene calls are TRBV4-1 and TRBJ2-7; the match to TRBD2 covers 13 bases. Germline V gene sequence: CDR1 MGHRA, CDR2 YSYEKL. CDR3 length: 18 amino acids. J gave up 4 bases and V 3 bases, and 12 bases lay outside the gene matches. The CDR3 spells CASSHLPGLAGERYEQYF. CDR3 DNA: TGCGCCAGCAGCCATCTGCCCGGACTAGCGGGGGAACGTTACGAGCAGTACTTC.

The chain combines TRBV29-1 with TRBJ1-4; D is uncertain. Trimming removed 3 bases from V and 7 bases from J, with 9 bases in between. The CDR3 sequence is 12 residues long. Per the germline V gene, CDR1 is SQVTM and CDR2 is ANQGSEA. CDR3 sequence: CSVDSQSEKLFF. CDR3 bases: TGCAGCGTTGATAGTCAGAGTGAAAAACTGTTTTTT.

The chain is built from TRBV6-6 and TRBJ2-7, with D maybe TRBD2 (5 bases). Germline CDR1 and CDR2: MNHNY and SVGAGI (reference sequence). V shed 2 bases and J shed 3 bases, with 8 bases lying between them. This CDR3 is 13 amino acids long. CDR3 nucleotides: TGTGCCAGCAGTTACCTCCGGGACTACGAGCAGTACTTC. It is translated as CASSYLRDYEQYF.

This chain links TRBV7-2 with TRBJ2-2; 11 nucleotides line up with TRBD2. Germline-derived CDR1 and CDR2 are SGHTA and FQGNSA. V shed 5 bases and J 1 base; nucleotides not matched to a gene: 3. The CDR3 is made up of 16 amino acids. The CDR3 spells CASSLTSGGNTGELFF. DNA for the CDR3: TGTGCCAGCAGCCTCACTAGCGGGGGGAACACCGGGGAGCTGTTTTTT.

This clonotype was counted at least ten times. The V call is TRBV29-1, the J call TRBJ1-6; D is undetermined. CDR3 length: 15 residues. Germline assignment: CDR1 SQVTM and CDR2 ANQGSEA. V gave up 6 bases and J gave up 0 bases, with 12 bases separating them. The CDR3: CSVALGSSYNSPLHF. The CDR3 region has the DNA TGCAGCGTCGCCCTCGGGAGCTCCTATAATTCACCCCTCCACTTT. The full variable domain, its missing parts supplied by reference TRBV29-1 and TRBJ1-6, is SAVISQKPSRDICQRGTSLTIQCQVDSQVTMMFWYRQQPGQSLTLIATANQGSEATYESGFVIDKFPISRPNLTFSTLTVSNMSPEDSSIYLCSVALGSSYNSPLHFGNGTRLTVT.

This clonotype is classed as medium-sized. V gene TRBV4-2 combines with J gene TRBJ1-6; perhaps TRBD1 as D (5 bases). The V and J ends lost 1 base and 6 bases respectively, with 10 bases between them. The CDR3 is 15 amino acids. CDR1 and CDR2 from the germline V gene are LGHNA and YNFKEQ. CDR3 region: CASSQVWGRNSPLHF. The CDR3 DNA is TGTGCCAGCAGCCAAGTTTGGGGACGTAATTCACCCCTCCACTTT.

By share of the sample, this clonotype is large. The J gene is TRBJ2-3, the V gene TRBV6-1, with 9 bases lining up with TRBD2. CDR3 length: 15 amino acids. Germline CDR1 reads MNHNS; CDR2 reads SASEGT. With 5 bases clipped from V and 2 bases from J, the junction kept 5 bases outside the gene matches. The CDR3 coding sequence is TGTGCCAGCAGTAGCGGGAGGCTAAACACAGATACGCAGTATTTT. This translates into CASSSGRLNTDTQYF.

This chain links TRBV6-5 with TRBJ1-1; D ambiguous. CDR3 length: 14 residues. V was cut by 6 bases and J by 2 bases, with 13 bases left in between. Germline V CDR1 and CDR2: MNHEY, SVGAGI. CDR3 nucleotide sequence: TGTGCCAGCAGACTCTGGGCCCTTAACACTGAAGCTTTCTTT. As protein: CASRLWALNTEAFF.

The CDR3 reads CASSETGNTEAFF. The CDR3 DNA reads TGTGCCAGCAGTGAAACAGGGAACACTGAAGCTTTCTTT. The V gene is TRBV6-1, the J gene TRBJ1-1; a possible D gene is TRBD1 (5 bases). Trimming removed 2 bases from V and 1 base from J, with 5 bases in between. The V gene's germline CDR1 is MNHNS and CDR2 SASEGT. CDR3 length: 13 amino acids.

In this sample, this clonotype turned up many times. The genes are TRBV10-3 and TRBJ1-5, with D maybe TRBD1 (5 bases). Between the trimmed V and J ends, which lost 0 bases and 3 bases, there was a span of 6 bases. CDR1 and CDR2 (germline): ENHRY, SYGVKD. The length of the CDR3 is 14 residues. CDR3 loop: CAISESGDNQPQHF. The CDR3 DNA sequence: TGTGCCATCAGTGAGTCAGGGGACAATCAGCCCCAGCATTTT.

This clonotype was detected only a few times. The rearrangement joins TRBV4-2 to TRBJ1-2; D call uncertain. Germline V gene lookup returns CDR1 LGHNA and CDR2 YNFKEQ. With 0 bases removed from V and 4 bases from J, the gap between germline ends came to 12 bases. The CDR3 has 15 residues. The CDR3 region is CASSQEGRETYGYTF. The CDR3 nucleotides are TGTGCCAGCAGCCAAGAAGGTCGGGAGACCTATGGCTACACCTTC.

This clonotype was seen many times. The rearrangement links TRBV25-1 to TRBJ1-6; 7 nucleotides line up with TRBD1. Per germline, CDR1 MGHDK and CDR2 SYGVNS. The V and J ends lost 7 bases and 7 bases, in that order; junction bases with no gene match: 10. The CDR3 runs 15 residues. The CDR3, as DNA: TGTGCCAGCACAATTCAACAGGGGAAGAATTCACCCCTCCACTTT. It encodes CASTIQQGKNSPLHF. The full variable domain, in which reference TRBV25-1 and TRBJ1-6 provide the parts outside the CDR3, is EADIYQTPRYLVIGTGKKITLECSQTMGHDKMYWYQQDPGMELHLIHYSYGVNSTEKGDLSSESTVSRIRTEHFPLTLESARPSHTSQYLCASTIQQGKNSPLHFGNGTRLTVT.

There are a few counts of this clonotype. This sequence joins TRBV28 and TRBJ1-5; D call uncertain. This CDR3 comprises 14 residues. Germline lookup yields CDR1 MDHEN and CDR2 SYDVKM. Trimming cost V 2 bases and J 7 bases, with 12 bases left between them. In DNA form, the CDR3 reads TGTGCCAGCAGTTTAGGAGGCCCTGGACAGCCCCAGCATTTT. Amino acids: CASSLGGPGQPQHF.

The V and J genes are TRBV29-1 and TRBJ2-7; D may match TRBD1 or TRBD2 (5 bases each). The CDR3 has 13 amino acids. Germline V gives CDR1 SQVTM, CDR2 ANQGSEA. V lost 6 bases and J lost 0, with 12 bases in between. The CDR3 loop is CSVLPGTSYEQYF. CDR3 bases: TGCAGCGTCTTACCAGGGACCTCCTACGAGCAGTACTTC.

The V gene is TRBV7-3, the J gene TRBJ2-5; unclear D gene. The CDR3 extends over 13 amino acids. Trimming left V 5 bases short and J 3 bases short, with 10 bases between. The germline V gene has CDR1 SGHTA and CDR2 FQGTGA. In DNA, the CDR3 is TGTGCCAGCAGCCTAGGACCCGAAGAGACCCAGTACTTC. Amino acid sequence: CASSLGPEETQYF.

The J gene is TRBJ1-5, the V gene TRBV30, with TRBD1 matching 7 bases. The V and J ends lost 1 base and 7 bases, in that order; junction bases with no gene match: 4. The V gene's germline CDR1 is GTSNPN and CDR2 SVGIG (reference sequence). The CDR3 runs to 13 residues. The CDR3: CAWSEGGQQPQHF. The CDR3, as DNA: TGTGCCTGGAGTGAAGGGGGCCAACAGCCCCAGCATTTT. The full variable domain, completed using reference TRBV30 and TRBJ1-5, is SQTIHQWPATLVQPVGSPLSLECTVEGTSNPNLYWYRQAAGRGLQLLFYSVGIGQISSEVPQNLSASRPQDRQFILSSKKLLLSDSGFYLCAWSEGGQQPQHFGDGTRLSIL.

The rearrangement links TRBV14 to TRBJ2-7; TRBD1 matches at 9 bases. After removal of 1 base from V and 5 bases from J, the junction contained 9 bases not matched to a gene. Germline lookup yields CDR1 SGHDN and CDR2 FVKESK. The CDR3 length is 16 residues. CDR3 protein: CASSQVIGTGFDEQYF. The CDR3 bases are TGTGCCAGCAGCCAAGTTATAGGGACAGGGTTCGACGAGCAGTACTTC.

There are many counts of this clonotype. The chain couples TRBV5-1 to TRBJ2-3; the D is unclear. The CDR3 extends over 15 amino acids. Trimming shortened V by 0 bases and J by 3 bases, and 11 bases separated the two germline ends. Germline V gene lookup returns CDR1 SGHRS and CDR2 YFSETQ. The CDR3 spells CASSLDGVGTDTQYF. The DNA of the CDR3 is TGCGCCAGCAGCTTGGATGGGGTTGGGACAGATACGCAGTATTTT.

This chain joins TRBV7-6 and TRBJ1-1, with 9 bases identical to TRBD1. V lost 5 bases, J lost 9 bases, and 7 bases stayed unmatched. There are 13 residues in the CDR3. The germline V gene encodes CDR1 SGHVS and CDR2 FNYEAQ. The CDR3 region is CASSPGTGTKAFF. DNA of the CDR3: TGTGCCAGCAGCCCTGGGACAGGGACTAAAGCTTTCTTT.

This clonotype was seen at least ten times. This chain links TRBV7-2 with TRBJ1-4; D unclear. CDR1 and CDR2 from the germline V gene are SGHTA and FQGNSA. Trimming removed 2 bases at V and 0 bases at J, with 10 bases between. This CDR3 region has 16 residues. CDR3 DNA sequence: TGTGCCAGCAGCTTATTTGGAGAAACAACTAATGAAAAACTGTTTTTT. It translates to CASSLFGETTNEKLFF.

This clonotype was seen ten or more times. The V gene is TRBV5-1, the J gene TRBJ1-2; D ambiguous. Germline-derived CDR1 and CDR2 are SGHRS and YFSETQ. This CDR3 has 14 amino acids. V was shortened by 0 bases and J by 4 bases, with 10 bases between the two germline ends. The CDR3 DNA sequence: TGCGCCAGCAGCTTGGGTGGGCTGGGCTATGGCTACACCTTC. Protein product: CASSLGGLGYGYTF.